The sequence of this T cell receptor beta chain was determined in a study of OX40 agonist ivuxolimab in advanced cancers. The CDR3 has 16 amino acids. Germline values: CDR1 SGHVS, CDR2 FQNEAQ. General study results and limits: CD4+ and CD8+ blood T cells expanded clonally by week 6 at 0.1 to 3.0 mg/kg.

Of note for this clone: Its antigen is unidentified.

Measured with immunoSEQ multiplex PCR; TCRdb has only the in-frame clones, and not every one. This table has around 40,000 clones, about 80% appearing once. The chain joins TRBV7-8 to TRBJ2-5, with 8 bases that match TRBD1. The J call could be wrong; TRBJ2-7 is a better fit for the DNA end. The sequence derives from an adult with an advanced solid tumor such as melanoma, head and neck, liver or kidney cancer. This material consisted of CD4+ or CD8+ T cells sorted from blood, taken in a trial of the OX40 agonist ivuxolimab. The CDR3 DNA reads TGTGCCAGCAGCTACGACAGGGGCGCTTTTCAACCCGAGCAGTACTTC. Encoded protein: CASSYDRGAFQPEQYF.